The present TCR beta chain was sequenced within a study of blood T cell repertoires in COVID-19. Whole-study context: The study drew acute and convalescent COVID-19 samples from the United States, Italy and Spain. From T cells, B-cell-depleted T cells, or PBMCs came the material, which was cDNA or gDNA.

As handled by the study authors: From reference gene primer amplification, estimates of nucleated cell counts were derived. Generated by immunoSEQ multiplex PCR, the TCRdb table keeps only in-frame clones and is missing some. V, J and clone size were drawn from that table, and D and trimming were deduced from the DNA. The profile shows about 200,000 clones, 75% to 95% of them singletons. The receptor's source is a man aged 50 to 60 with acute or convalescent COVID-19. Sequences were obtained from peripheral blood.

The CDR3 coding sequence is TGTGCCAGCACTAGTACGGGAGACGCAGATACGCAGTATTTT. Translating it yields CASTSTGDADTQYF. The rearrangement joins TRBV2 to TRBJ2-3; TRBD2 might be the D (6 bases). The V end was cut by 7 bases, the J end by 4 bases, with 15 bases between. Germline V gives CDR1 SNHLY, CDR2 FYNNEI. The CDR3 covers 14 residues.